The next 5 T cell receptor beta chains were all read from a single sample in a study of vaccination effects on CD4 cells after COVID-19. These receptors' antigens are unknown. Within the ViraFEST assay, antigen-specific CD4+ T cells underwent expansion with viral peptide pools prior to sequencing. Isolating CD4+ T cells followed 9 to 10 days of culture. PCR confirmed that the person was infected with SARS-CoV-2 between March and December 2020. Measured with immunoSEQ multiplex PCR; TCRdb has only the in-frame clones, and not every one. The table lists 45,000 to 70,000 clones, under 80% of them singletons. Source: CD4+ T cells from PBMCs cultured with HIV peptides, taken before COVID-19 vaccination. Specified subset: HIV-1 Nef peptide pool negative control/reference culture. The receptors shown here come from a human donor who had a prior SARS-CoV-2 infection.

The table lists this clone with a count of one. V and J are TRBV9 and TRBJ1-3; 9 nucleotides line up with TRBD1. Germline CDR1 reads SGDLS; CDR2 reads YYNGEE. CDR3 size: 17 residues. V lost 0 bases to trimming and J lost 0 bases; unmatched junction nucleotides: 4. CDR3 protein: CASSVDGTGYSGNTIYF. CDR3 nucleotides: TGTGCCAGCAGCGTAGACGGGACAGGGTACTCTGGAAACACCATATATTTT.

The chain employs TRBV6-1 and TRBJ2-1, with D tentatively TRBD1 (6 bases). This CDR3 is built from 14 residues. Trimming pared 4 bases from V and 3 bases from J, leaving 10 bases between. CDR1 is MNHNS and CDR2 is SASEGT in the germline V gene. As DNA, the CDR3 is TGTGCCAGCAGTGGAGCGACAGGCTACAATGAGCAGTTCTTC. Amino acid sequence: CASSGATGYNEQFF.

This clone was seen a handful of times. CDR3 sequence (DNA): TGTGCCAGCAGCTTAGGGGCATATGGCTACACCTTC. This translates into CASSLGAYGYTF. This chain uses TRBV11-3 with TRBJ1-2; D uncertain. V lost 1 base and J 5 bases, leaving 5 bases between the germline ends. Germline-derived CDR1 and CDR2 are SGHNT and YENEEA. CDR3 length equals 12 residues.

This clone came up a few times. The J gene is TRBJ2-1, the V gene TRBV7-3; TRBD1 is a possible D gene (6 bases). In germline, CDR1 is SGHTA, CDR2 FQGTGA. Trimming removed 2 bases from V and 3 bases from J, with 11 bases in between. The CDR3 extends over 15 amino acids. CDR3 residues: CASSLGGQYYNEQFF. CDR3 DNA sequence: TGTGCCAGCAGCTTAGGGGGACAATACTACAATGAGCAGTTCTTC.

The chain has TRBV5-1 and TRBJ1-2; a weak D match, TRBD1 (6 bases). V dropped 0 bases and J dropped 7 bases, with 16 bases sitting between them. This CDR3 region has 15 residues. The germline CDR1 and CDR2 sequences are SGHRS and YFSETQ. The CDR3 DNA follows: TGCGCCAGCAGCTTGGGCACCGGGGGCAGCGGTGGCTACACCTTC. It yields the protein CASSLGTGGSGGYTF.